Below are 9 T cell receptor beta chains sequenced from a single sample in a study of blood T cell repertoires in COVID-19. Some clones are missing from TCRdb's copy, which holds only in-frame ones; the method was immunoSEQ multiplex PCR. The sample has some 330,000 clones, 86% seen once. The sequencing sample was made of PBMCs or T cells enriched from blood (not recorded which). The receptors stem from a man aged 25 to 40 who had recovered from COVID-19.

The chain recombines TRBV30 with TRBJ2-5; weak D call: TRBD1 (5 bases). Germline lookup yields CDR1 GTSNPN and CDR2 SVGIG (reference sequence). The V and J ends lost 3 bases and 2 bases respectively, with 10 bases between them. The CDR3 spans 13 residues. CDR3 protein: CAWSRQRQETQYF. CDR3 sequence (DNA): TGTGCCTGGAGCAGACAGAGGCAAGAGACCCAGTACTTC. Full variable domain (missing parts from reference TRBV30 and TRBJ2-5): SQTIHQWPATLVQPVGSPLSLECTVEGTSNPNLYWYRQAAGRGLQLLFYSVGIGQISSEVPQNLSASRPQDRQFILSSKKLLLSDSGFYLCAWSRQRQETQYFGPGTRLLVL.

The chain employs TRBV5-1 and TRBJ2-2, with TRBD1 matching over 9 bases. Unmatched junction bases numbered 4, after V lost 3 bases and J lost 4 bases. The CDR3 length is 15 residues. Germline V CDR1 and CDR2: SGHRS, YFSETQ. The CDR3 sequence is CASSSGTGFTGELFF. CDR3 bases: TGCGCCAGCAGCTCCGGGACAGGGTTCACCGGGGAGCTGTTTTTT.

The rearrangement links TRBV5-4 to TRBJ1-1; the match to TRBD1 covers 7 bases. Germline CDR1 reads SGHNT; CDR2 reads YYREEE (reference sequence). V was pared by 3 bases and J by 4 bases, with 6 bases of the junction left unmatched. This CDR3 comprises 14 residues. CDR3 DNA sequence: TGTGCCAGCAGCTGGTACAGGGGCGGCACTGAAGCTTTCTTT. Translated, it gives CASSWYRGGTEAFF.

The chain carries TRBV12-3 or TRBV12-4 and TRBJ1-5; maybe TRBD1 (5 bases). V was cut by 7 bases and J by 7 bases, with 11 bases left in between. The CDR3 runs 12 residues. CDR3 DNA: TGTGCCAGCACTTTGGGGGGGCAGCCCCAGCATTTT. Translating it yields CASTLGGQPQHF.

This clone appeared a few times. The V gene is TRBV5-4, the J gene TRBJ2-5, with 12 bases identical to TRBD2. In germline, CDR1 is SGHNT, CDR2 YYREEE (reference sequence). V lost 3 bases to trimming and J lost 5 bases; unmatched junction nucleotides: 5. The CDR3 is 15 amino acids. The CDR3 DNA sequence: TGTGCCAGCAGCTCGAGGACTAGCGGGATGGAGACCCAGTACTTC. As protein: CASSSRTSGMETQYF.

DNA for the CDR3: TGTGCCAGCAGTGCGTCTACAGGGACTGGCTACACCTTC. Amino acids: CASSASTGTGYTF. The rearrangement uses TRBV12-3 or TRBV12-4 and TRBJ1-2, with a tentative D call TRBD1 (6 bases). Deletions cut 5 bases from V and 7 bases from J, with 14 bases between. The CDR3 is made up of 13 amino acids.

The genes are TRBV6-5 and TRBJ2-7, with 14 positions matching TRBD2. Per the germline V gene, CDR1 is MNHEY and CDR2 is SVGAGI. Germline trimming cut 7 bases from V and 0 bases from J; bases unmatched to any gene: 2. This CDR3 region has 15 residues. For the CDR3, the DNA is TGTGCCAGCACCGGGACTAGCGGGGGCTCCTACGAGCAGTACTTC. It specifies CASTGTSGGSYEQYF.

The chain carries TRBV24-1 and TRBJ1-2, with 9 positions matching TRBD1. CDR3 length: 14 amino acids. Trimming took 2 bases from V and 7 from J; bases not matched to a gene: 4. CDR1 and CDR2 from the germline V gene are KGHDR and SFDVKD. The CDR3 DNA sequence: TGTGCCACCAGTGATTCCGGGACAGGGCCTGGCTACACCTTC. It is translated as CATSDSGTGPGYTF.

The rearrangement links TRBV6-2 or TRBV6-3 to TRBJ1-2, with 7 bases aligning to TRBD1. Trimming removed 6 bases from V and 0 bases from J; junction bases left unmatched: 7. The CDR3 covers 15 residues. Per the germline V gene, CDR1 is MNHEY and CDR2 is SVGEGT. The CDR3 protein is CASSHPGQTNYGYTF. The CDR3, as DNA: TGTGCCAGCAGCCATCCGGGACAGACTAACTATGGCTACACCTTC.